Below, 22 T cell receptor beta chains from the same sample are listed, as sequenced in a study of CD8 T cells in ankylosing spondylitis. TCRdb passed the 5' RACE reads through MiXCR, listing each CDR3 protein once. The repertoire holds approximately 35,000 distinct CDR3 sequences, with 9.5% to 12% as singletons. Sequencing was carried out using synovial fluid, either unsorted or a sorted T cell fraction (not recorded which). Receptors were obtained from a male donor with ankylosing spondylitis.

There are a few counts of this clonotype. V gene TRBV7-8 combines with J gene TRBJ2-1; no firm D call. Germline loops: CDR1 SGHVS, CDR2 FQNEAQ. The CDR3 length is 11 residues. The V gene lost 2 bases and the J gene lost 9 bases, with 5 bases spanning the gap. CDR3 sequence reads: CASSLFGEQFF. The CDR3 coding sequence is TGTGCCAGCAGCTTATTCGGTGAGCAGTTCTTC.

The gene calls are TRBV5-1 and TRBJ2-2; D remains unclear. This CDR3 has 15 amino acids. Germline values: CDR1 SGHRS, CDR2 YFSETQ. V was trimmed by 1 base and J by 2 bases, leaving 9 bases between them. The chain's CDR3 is CASSLSLVNTGELFF. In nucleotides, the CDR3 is TGCGCCAGCAGCTTGTCCCTAGTTAACACCGGGGAGCTGTTTTTT.

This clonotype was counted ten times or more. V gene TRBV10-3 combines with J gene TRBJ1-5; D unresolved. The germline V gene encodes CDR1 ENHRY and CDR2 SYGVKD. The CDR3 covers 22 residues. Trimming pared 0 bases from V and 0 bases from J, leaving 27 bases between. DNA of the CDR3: TGTGCCATCAGTGAGTCGGGGAGATCCGGGAACACGCGGGGTCATAGCAATCAGCCCCAGCATTTT. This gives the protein CAISESGRSGNTRGHSNQPQHF.

CDR3 bases: TGTGCCAGCAAACTGGGGGGGGGATACAATGAGCAGTTCTTC. Its translation is CASKLGGGYNEQFF. The chain uses TRBV28 and TRBJ2-1, with 7 bases lining up with TRBD2. The CDR3 sequence is 14 residues long. Losses at the gene ends were 7 bases for V and 4 bases for J; bases not matched to a gene: 7. Germline CDR1 and CDR2: MDHEN and SYDVKM.

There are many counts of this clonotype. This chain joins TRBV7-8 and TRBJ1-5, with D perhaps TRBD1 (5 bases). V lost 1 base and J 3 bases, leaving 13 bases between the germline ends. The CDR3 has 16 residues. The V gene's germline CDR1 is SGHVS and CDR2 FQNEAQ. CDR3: CASSLGGRLSNQPQHF. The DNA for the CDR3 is TGTGCCAGCAGCTTAGGGGGCAGACTCTCCAATCAGCCCCAGCATTTT.

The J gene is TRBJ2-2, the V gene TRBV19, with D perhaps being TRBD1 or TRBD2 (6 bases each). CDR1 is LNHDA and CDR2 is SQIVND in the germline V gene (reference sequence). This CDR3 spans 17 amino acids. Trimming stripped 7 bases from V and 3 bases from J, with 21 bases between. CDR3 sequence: CASTFIGTRGDTGELFF. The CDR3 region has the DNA TGTGCCAGTACCTTCATAGGTACTAGGGGGGACACCGGGGAGCTGTTTTTT.

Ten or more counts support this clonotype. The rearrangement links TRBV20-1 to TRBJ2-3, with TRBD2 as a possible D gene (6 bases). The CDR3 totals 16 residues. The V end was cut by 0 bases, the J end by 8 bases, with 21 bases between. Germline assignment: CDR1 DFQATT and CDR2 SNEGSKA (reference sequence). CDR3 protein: CSARDQGSGDHGTQYF. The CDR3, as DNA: TGCAGTGCTAGAGATCAAGGTAGCGGAGACCATGGTACGCAGTATTTT.

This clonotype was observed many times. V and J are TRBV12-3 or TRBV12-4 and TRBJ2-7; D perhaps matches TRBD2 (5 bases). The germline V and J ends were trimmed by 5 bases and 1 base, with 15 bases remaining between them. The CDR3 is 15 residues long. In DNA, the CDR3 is TGTGCCAGCAGTCCACAGAGCGGACCGTCCTACGAGCAGTACTTC. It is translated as CASSPQSGPSYEQYF.

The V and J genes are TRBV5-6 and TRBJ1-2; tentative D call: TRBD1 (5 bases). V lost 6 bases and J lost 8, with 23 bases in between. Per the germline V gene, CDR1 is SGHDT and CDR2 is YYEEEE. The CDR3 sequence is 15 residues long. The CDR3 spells CASNEGGPGTVGYTF. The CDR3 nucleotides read TGTGCCAGCAACGAAGGAGGGCCAGGGACCGTCGGCTACACCTTC. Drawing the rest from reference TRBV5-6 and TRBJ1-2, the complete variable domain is DAGVTQSPTHLIKTRGQQVTLRCSPKSGHDTVSWYQQALGQGPQFIFQYYEEEERQRGNFPDRFSGHQFPNYSSELNVNALLLGDSALYLCASNEGGPGTVGYTFGSGTRLTVV.

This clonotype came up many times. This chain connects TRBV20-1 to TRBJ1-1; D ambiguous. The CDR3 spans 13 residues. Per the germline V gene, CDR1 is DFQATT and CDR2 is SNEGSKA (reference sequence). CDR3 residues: CSPETAGDTEAFF. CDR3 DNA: TGCAGCCCAGAGACCGCGGGAGACACTGAAGCTTTCTTT.

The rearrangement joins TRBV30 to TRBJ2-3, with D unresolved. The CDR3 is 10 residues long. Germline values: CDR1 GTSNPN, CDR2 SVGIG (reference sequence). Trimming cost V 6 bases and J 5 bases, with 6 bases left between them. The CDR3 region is CACSLDTQYF. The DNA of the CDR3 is TGTGCCTGTAGCCTAGATACGCAGTATTTT.

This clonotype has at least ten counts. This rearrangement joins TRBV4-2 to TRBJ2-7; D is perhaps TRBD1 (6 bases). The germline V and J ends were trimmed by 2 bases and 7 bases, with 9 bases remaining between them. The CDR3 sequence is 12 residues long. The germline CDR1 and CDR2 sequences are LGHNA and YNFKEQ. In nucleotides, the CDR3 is TGTGCCAGCAGCCAAACAGGGCGAGAGCAGTACTTC. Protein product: CASSQTGREQYF.

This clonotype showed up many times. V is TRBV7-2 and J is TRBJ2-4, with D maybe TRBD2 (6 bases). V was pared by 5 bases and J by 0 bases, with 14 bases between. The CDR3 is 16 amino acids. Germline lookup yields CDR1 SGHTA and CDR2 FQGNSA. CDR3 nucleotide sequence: TGTGCCAGCAGCCTATCTGGGACTGTAGCCAAAAACATTCAGTACTTC. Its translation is CASSLSGTVAKNIQYF.

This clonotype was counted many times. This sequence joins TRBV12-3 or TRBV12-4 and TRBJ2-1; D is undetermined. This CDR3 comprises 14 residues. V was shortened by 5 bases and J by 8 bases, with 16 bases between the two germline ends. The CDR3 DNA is TGTGCCAGCAGTCGGCTAGTCCGCTTCCATGAGCAGTTCTTC. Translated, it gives CASSRLVRFHEQFF.

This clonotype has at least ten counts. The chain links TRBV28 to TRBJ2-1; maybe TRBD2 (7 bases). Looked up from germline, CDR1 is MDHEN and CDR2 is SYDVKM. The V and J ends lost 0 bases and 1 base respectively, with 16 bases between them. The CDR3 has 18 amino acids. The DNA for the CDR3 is TGTGCCAGCAGTTTATGCATAAGGGGGGGGGGTTCCTACAATGAGCAGTTCTTC. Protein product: CASSLCIRGGGSYNEQFF.

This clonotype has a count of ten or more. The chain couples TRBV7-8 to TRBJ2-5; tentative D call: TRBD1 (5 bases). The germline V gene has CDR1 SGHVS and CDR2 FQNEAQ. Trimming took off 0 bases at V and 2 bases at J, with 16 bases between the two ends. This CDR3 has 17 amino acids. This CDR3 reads CASSLAGQGRAQETQYF. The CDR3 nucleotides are TGTGCCAGCAGCTTAGCGGGTCAGGGTCGAGCTCAAGAGACCCAGTACTTC. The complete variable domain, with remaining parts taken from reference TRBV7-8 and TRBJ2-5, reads GAGVSQSPRYKVAKRGQDVALRCDPISGHVSLFWYQQALGQGPEFLTYFQNEAQLDKSGLPSDRFFAERPEGSVSTLKIQRTQQEDSAVYLCASSLAGQGRAQETQYFGPGTRLLVL.

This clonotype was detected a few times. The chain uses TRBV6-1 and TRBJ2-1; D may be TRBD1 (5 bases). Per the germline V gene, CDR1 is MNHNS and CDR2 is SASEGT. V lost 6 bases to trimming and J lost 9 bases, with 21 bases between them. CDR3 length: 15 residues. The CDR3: CASSPFADRGGEQFF. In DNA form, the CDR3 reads TGTGCCAGCAGCCCCTTTGCGGATAGGGGTGGTGAGCAGTTCTTC.

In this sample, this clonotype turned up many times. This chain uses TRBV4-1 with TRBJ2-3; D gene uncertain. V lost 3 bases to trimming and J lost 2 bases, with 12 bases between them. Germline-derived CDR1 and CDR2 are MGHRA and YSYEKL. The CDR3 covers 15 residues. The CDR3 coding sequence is TGCGCCAGCAGCCACGTCGACACTTACACAGATACGCAGTATTTT. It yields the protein CASSHVDTYTDTQYF.

CDR3 bases: TGTGCCAGCAGTTCAGGGTTGGATACGCAGTATTTT. This sequence encodes CASSSGLDTQYF. This sequence joins TRBV12-3 or TRBV12-4 and TRBJ2-3; TRBD1 might be the D (5 bases). With 4 bases removed from V and 6 bases from J, the gap between germline ends came to 8 bases. The CDR3 length is 12 residues.

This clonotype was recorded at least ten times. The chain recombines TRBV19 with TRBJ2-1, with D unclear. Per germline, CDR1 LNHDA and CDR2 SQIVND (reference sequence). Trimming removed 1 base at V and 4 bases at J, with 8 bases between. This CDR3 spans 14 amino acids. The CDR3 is CASSIVEGYNEQFF. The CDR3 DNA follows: TGTGCCAGTAGTATAGTGGAAGGTTACAATGAGCAGTTCTTC.

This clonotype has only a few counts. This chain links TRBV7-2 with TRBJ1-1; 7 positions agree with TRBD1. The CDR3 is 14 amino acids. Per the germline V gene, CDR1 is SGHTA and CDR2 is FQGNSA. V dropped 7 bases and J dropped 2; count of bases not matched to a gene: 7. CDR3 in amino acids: CASNPTGANTEAFF. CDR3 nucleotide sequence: TGTGCCAGCAACCCCACAGGGGCAAACACTGAAGCTTTCTTT.

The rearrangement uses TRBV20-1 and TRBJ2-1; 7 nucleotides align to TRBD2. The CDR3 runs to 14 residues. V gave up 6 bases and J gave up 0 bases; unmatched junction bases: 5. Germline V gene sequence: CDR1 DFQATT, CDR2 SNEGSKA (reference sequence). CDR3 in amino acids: CSAILAHSYNEQFF. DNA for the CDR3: TGCAGTGCCATACTAGCGCACTCCTACAATGAGCAGTTCTTC.